The rows below give T cell receptor beta chains drawn from one sample of a study of CD8+ T cells in alopecia areata. The data were produced by immunoSEQ multiplex PCR, yet TCRdb's version contains in-frame clones alone and is incomplete. The table shows about 11,000 clones, with over 60% occurring only once. Specimen: skin. Receptors originate from a human donor with alopecia areata. Both conserved end residues are part of each CDR3. Fields, in order: V gene, clone size, J gene, D gene, CDR3 DNA, CDR3 protein. The D gene is left open where the match is weak. Only some rows state a clone size, as once, few, many or a class for expanded clones.

>TRBV29-1|few|TRBJ1-4|NA
TGCAGCGCTGCCCGAACAGAGAATGAAAAACTGTTTTTT
CSAARTENEKLFF
>TRBV6-5|NA|TRBJ2-3|TRBD2
TGTGCCAGCAGTTCGGCGGGGGGCCGGGATACGCAGTATTTT
CASSSAGGRDTQYF
>TRBV6-5|few|TRBJ1-2|NA
TGTGCCAGCAGTTACTCGGAGTCAGGGGCAAGCGATGGCTACACCTTC
CASSYSESGASDGYTF
>TRBV5-1|NA|TRBJ1-2|TRBD1
TGCGCCAGCAGCTTTGACAGGGACTATGGCTACACCTTC
CASSFDRDYGYTF
>TRBV14|few|TRBJ1-2|NA
TGTGCCAGCAGCCCGGCCGACAGGCGGGGTGGCTACACCTTC
CASSPADRRGGYTF
>TRBV7-8|few|TRBJ2-4|NA
TGTGCCAGCACCCTAGGGTCCGGCCTTAAAAACATTCAGTACTTC
CASTLGSGLKNIQYF
>TRBV6-5|once|TRBJ2-7|TRBD1
TGTGCCAGCAGTCGGGACAGGGCTTACGAGCAGTACTTC
CASSRDRAYEQYF
>TRBV5-1|NA|TRBJ1-3|NA
TGCGCCAGCAGCCACCGAACAGGACGCTCTGGAAACACCATATATTTT
CASSHRTGRSGNTIYF
>TRBV18|NA|TRBJ1-4|NA
TGTGCCAGCTCACGAGATCGGGTGGCACATGAAAAACTGTTTTTT
CASSRDRVAHEKLFF
>TRBV10-1|NA|TRBJ2-1|NA
TGCGCCAGCAGTGAGTCGTTCGAGTACAATGAGCAGTTCTTC
CASSESFEYNEQFF
>TRBV7-9|few|TRBJ1-2|NA
TGTGCCAGCAGCTCAAGGAGGGGCTACACCTTC
CASSSRRGYTF
>TRBV27|few|TRBJ1-1|TRBD1
TGTGCCAGCAGTCCCCGACAGGGTTCGACTGAAGCTTTCTTT
CASSPRQGSTEAFF
>TRBV11-1|NA|TRBJ2-7|NA
TGTGCCAGCAGCATTACACGTACCTACGAGCAGTACTTC
CASSITRTYEQYF
>TRBV4-3|once|TRBJ2-7|TRBD1
TGCGCCAGCAGCCAAGATAAGGGCAGGGGGCGTCACTTC
CASSQDKGRGRHF
>TRBV2|few|TRBJ2-1|NA
TGTGCCAAGACTAGGCCCCCCCTGTTGGGGCAGTTCTTC
CAKTRPPLLGQFF
>TRBV5-1|NA|TRBJ1-2|TRBD1
TGCGCCAGCAGCCCGGGACAGGGGACTTTCGGCTACACCTTC
CASSPGQGTFGYTF
>TRBV6-6|few|TRBJ2-2|NA
TGTGCCAGCAGTTACGACACCGGGGAGCTGTTTTTT
CASSYDTGELFF
>TRBV5-4|NA|TRBJ2-5|TRBD2
TGTGCCAGCAGCCGGGATAGGCTCGGGGGGGAGACCCAGTACTTC
CASSRDRLGGETQYF
>TRBV10-2|NA|TRBJ2-3|TRBD1
TGCGCCAGCAGCCCGACAGGGACCAGCACAGATACGCAGTATTTT
CASSPTGTSTDTQYF
>TRBV7-8|few|TRBJ1-1|NA
TGTGCCAGCAGCCTTTACTTGAACACTGAAGCTTTCTTT
CASSLYLNTEAFF
>TRBV5-8|once|TRBJ2-7|NA
TGTGCCAGCAGCTTGGACGGCGGGGGCGTCTACGAGCAGTACTTC
CASSLDGGGVYEQYF
>TRBV11-2|few|TRBJ2-3|NA
TGTGCCAGCAGCTTAAGATTCGGGGGGCAGGTGAGCACAGATACGCAGTATTTT
CASSLRFGGQVSTDTQYF
>TRBV5-1|few|TRBJ2-2|NA
TGCGCCAGCAGCTTACAAGAGGCCGGGGAGCTGTTTTTT
CASSLQEAGELFF
>TRBV18|few|TRBJ2-7|NA
TGTGCCAGCTCGGCCGGGGCAGGGTACGAGCAGTACTTC
CASSAGAGYEQYF
>TRBV30|NA|TRBJ1-2|TRBD1
TGTGCCTGCCACACCGGGACAGTCTATGGCTACACCTTC
CACHTGTVYGYTF
>TRBV4-3|NA|TRBJ2-7|TRBD1
TGCGCCAGCAGCTGGGACCGGACAGGGGGCTACGAGCAGTACTTC
CASSWDRTGGYEQYF
>TRBV5-1|NA|TRBJ2-7|NA
TGCGCCAGCAGCTTGGAAGGACAGAGCTACGAGCAGTACTTC
CASSLEGQSYEQYF
>TRBV7-2|NA|TRBJ1-1|NA
TGTGCCAGCAGCCCCGCGGGGGGCGAAGGGACTGAAGCTTTCTTT
CASSPAGGEGTEAFF
>TRBV28|NA|TRBJ1-1|NA
TGTGCCAGCAGTTTAAACTGGGGACGGTACACTGAAGCTTTCTTT
CASSLNWGRYTEAFF
>TRBV29-1|few|TRBJ2-3|NA
TGCAGCGGATGGGTACGGGAAGGGAGGACAGATACGCAGTATTTT
CSGWVREGRTDTQYF
>TRBV7-9|NA|TRBJ2-6|NA
TGTGCCAGCAGCCCTTGGGGGGCTGGGGCCAACGTCCTGACTTTC
CASSPWGAGANVLTF
>TRBV11-2|NA|TRBJ1-4|TRBD1
TGTGCCAGCAGTCGTCCCGGGACAGAGAATGAAAAACTGTTTTTT
CASSRPGTENEKLFF
>TRBV29-1|NA|TRBJ2-5|TRBD1
TGCAGCGTAATGACAGGGGAAGAGACCCAGTACTTC
CSVMTGEETQYF
>TRBV6-6|NA|TRBJ1-2|NA
TGTGCCAGCACCCAGGGGTTCTATGGCTACACCTTC
CASTQGFYGYTF
>TRBV18|NA|TRBJ1-1|NA
TGTGCCAGCTCACCATACGGGGGAGAAGCTTTCTTT
CASSPYGGEAFF
>TRBV6-1|NA|TRBJ1-2|TRBD1
TGTGCCAGCACCGGACAGGGCGAGGGCTACACCTTC
CASTGQGEGYTF
>TRBV5-1|few|TRBJ2-1|TRBD2
TGCGCCAGCAGCTTGGCTAGCGGGAGGAACAATGAGCAGTTCTTC
CASSLASGRNNEQFF
>TRBV27|NA|TRBJ2-1|NA
TGTGCCAGCAGTTTAATCCGGGAGCGTTCGGACAATGAGCAGTTCTTC
CASSLIRERSDNEQFF
>TRBV15|NA|TRBJ2-7|NA
TGTGCCACCAGAGGGTTCGGAGAGCCGAACGAGCAGTACTTC
CATRGFGEPNEQYF
>TRBV6-5|NA|TRBJ2-7|TRBD1
TGTGCCAGCAGTCGCGAAGGACAGGGCTTCGGCGAGCAGTACTTC
CASSREGQGFGEQYF